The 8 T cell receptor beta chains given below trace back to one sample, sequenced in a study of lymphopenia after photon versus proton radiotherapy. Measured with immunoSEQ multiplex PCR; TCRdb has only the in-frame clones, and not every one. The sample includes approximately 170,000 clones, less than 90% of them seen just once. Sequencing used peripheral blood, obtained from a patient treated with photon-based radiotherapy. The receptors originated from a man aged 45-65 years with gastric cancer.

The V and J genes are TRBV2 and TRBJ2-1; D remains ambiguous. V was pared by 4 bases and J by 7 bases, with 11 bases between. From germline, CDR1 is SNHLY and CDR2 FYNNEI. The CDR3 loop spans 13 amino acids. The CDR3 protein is CASSVGFGNEQFF. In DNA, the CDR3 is TGTGCCAGCAGTGTTGGGTTCGGAAATGAGCAGTTCTTC.

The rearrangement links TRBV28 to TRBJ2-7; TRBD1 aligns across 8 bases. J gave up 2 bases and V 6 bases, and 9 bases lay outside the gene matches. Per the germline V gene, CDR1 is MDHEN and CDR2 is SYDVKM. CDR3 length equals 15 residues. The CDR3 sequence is CASRGRGTGTYEQYF. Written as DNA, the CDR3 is TGTGCCAGCAGGGGCCGAGGGACAGGAACCTACGAGCAGTACTTC. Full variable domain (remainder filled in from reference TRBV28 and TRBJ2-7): DVKVTQSSRYLVKRTGEKVFLECVQDMDHENMFWYRQDPGLGLRLIYFSYDVKMKEKGDIPEGYSVSREKKERFSLILESASTNQTSMYLCASRGRGTGTYEQYFGPGTRLTVT.

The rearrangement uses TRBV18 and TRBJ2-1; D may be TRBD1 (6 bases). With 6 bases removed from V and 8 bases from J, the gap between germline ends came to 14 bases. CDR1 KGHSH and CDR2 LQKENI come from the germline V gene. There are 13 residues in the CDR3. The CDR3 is CASSRDRTDEQFF. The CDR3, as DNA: TGTGCCAGCTCCCGTGACAGGACCGATGAGCAGTTCTTC.

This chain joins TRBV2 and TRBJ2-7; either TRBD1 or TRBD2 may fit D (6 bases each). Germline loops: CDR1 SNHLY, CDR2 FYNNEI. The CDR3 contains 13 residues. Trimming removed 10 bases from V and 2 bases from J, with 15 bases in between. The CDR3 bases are TGTGCCATAAGGGGGACTTTTACCTACGAGCAGTACTTC. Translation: CAIRGTFTYEQYF.

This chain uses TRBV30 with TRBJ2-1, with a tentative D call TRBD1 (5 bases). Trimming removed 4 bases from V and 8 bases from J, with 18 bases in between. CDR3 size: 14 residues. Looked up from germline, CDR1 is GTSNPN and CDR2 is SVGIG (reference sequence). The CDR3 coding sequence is TGTGCCTGGACTCCCTCGGCTAGGGGTGATGAGCAGTTCTTC. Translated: CAWTPSARGDEQFF.

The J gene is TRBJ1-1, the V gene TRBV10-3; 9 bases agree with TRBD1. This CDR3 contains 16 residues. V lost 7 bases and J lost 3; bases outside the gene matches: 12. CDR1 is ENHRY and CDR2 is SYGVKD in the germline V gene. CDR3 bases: TGTGCCATCAAATCTCGGGCGGGACAGGGTGACACTGAAGCTTTCTTT. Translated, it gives CAIKSRAGQGDTEAFF.

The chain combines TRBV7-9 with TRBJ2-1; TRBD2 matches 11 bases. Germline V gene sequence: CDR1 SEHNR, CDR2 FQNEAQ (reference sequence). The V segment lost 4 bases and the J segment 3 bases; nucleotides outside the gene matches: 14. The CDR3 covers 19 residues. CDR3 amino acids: CASSSSGASGRPFYNEQFF. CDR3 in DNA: TGTGCCAGCAGCTCTAGTGGGGCTAGCGGGAGGCCCTTCTACAATGAGCAGTTCTTC.

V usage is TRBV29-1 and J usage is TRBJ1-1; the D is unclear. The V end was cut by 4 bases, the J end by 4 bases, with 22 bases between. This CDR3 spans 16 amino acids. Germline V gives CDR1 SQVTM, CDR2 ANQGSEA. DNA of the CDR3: TGCAGCGTTGTAGCCCTACGAGCCGGGTCCGGCACTGAAGCTTTCTTT. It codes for CSVVALRAGSGTEAFF.